This entry lists 13 T cell receptor beta chains sequenced from one sample in a study of patients and donors after allogeneic stem cell transplantation. TCRdb re-analysed the RT-PCR reads in MiXCR, keeping a single row per CDR3 protein. The table has some 90,000 distinct CDR3 sequences, 45% to 50% seen once. The specimen sequenced was blood, either unsorted or a sorted T cell fraction (not recorded which). The receptors originated from a human donor who was either an allogeneic HSCT recipient or a stem cell or donor lymphocyte infusion donor (not recorded which). It is not recorded whose cells these are; they may come from a transplant donor.

This chain connects TRBV12-3 or TRBV12-4 to TRBJ2-3; perhaps TRBD2 as D (5 bases). V was cut by 3 bases and J by 9 bases, with 13 bases left in between. There are 13 residues in the CDR3. The CDR3, as DNA: TGTGCCAGCAGTTTTAGCGTTGTAGGCACGCAGTATTTT. It translates to CASSFSVVGTQYF.

This clonotype was detected only a few times. The rearrangement joins TRBV28 to TRBJ1-1; 9 nucleotides line up with TRBD1. Per the germline V gene, CDR1 is MDHEN and CDR2 is SYDVKM. CDR3 length: 13 amino acids. After removal of 6 bases from V and 3 bases from J, the junction contained 2 bases not matched to a gene. The CDR3 region has the DNA TGTGCCAGCAGGGGACAGGGAGACACTGAAGCTTTCTTT. It yields the protein CASRGQGDTEAFF.

V is TRBV28 and J is TRBJ1-2; TRBD1 might be the D (6 bases). Trimming cost V 6 bases and J 4 bases, with 12 bases left between them. The CDR3 runs to 13 residues. Germline lookup yields CDR1 MDHEN and CDR2 SYDVKM. CDR3 nucleotide sequence: TGTGCCAGCAGCCAAAGGGGGATCTATGGCTACACCTTC. Translation gives CASSQRGIYGYTF.

The CDR3 sequence: CASSRDNRNTEAFF. As DNA, the CDR3 is TGTGCCAGCAGCCGGGACAATAGGAACACTGAAGCTTTCTTT. The rearrangement joins TRBV7-2 to TRBJ1-1, with D maybe TRBD1 (6 bases). V was clipped by 5 bases and J by 1 base, with 11 bases between them. Germline V lookup: CDR1 SGHTA, CDR2 FQGNSA. CDR3 length equals 14 residues.

CDR3 bases: TGTGCCACTCGGACAGGGGGGATTCAGCCCCAGCATTTT. It translates to CATRTGGIQPQHF. The chain carries TRBV6-6 and TRBJ1-5; 10 bases are a match to TRBD1. Trimming at V came to 10 bases and at J to 6 bases, leaving 6 bases not matched to a gene. This CDR3 spans 13 amino acids. Germline V gives CDR1 MNHNY, CDR2 SVGAGI (reference sequence).

The J gene is TRBJ2-1, the V gene TRBV6-6; D uncertain. The germline V gene has CDR1 MNHNY and CDR2 SVGAGI (reference sequence). The CDR3 loop spans 12 amino acids. V was cut by 6 bases and J by 7 bases, with 10 bases left in between. The CDR3 is CASRLDGNEQFF. CDR3 sequence (DNA): TGTGCCAGCAGGCTAGACGGGAATGAGCAGTTCTTC.

The chain employs TRBV20-1 and TRBJ1-1; D not resolved. Germline-derived CDR1 and CDR2 are DFQATT and SNEGSKA (reference sequence). The CDR3 runs 13 residues. Deletions cut 1 base from V and 1 base from J, with 7 bases between. Here the CDR3 reads CSARGRRNTEAFF. CDR3 DNA: TGCAGTGCTAGAGGCAGGCGGAACACTGAAGCTTTCTTT.

The chain uses TRBV12-3 or TRBV12-4 and TRBJ1-2; the match to TRBD1 covers 7 bases. With 4 bases clipped from V and 4 bases from J, the junction kept 9 bases outside the gene matches. The CDR3 covers 15 residues. CDR3 in DNA: TGTGCCAGCAGTTCATCCGTGACAGGGAGCTATGGCTACACCTTC. Its protein product is CASSSSVTGSYGYTF.

This clonotype was observed a few times. The V and J genes are TRBV21-1 and TRBJ1-3. TRBV21-1 is noted as a pseudogene. The CDR3 runs to 17 residues. Here the CDR3 DNA reads TGTGCCAGCAGCAACCTCAGACCCGACACTACTGGAAACACCATATATTTT. It encodes CASSNLRPDTTGNTIYF.

This chain links TRBV7-2 with TRBJ1-2; D is undetermined. Between the trimmed V and J ends, which lost 1 base and 8 bases, there was a span of 8 bases. Germline V CDR1 and CDR2: SGHTA, FQGNSA. This CDR3 spans 12 amino acids. CDR3 in amino acids: CASSLDGRGYTF. CDR3 bases: TGTGCCAGCAGCTTAGACGGTCGGGGCTACACCTTC. Filled out from reference TRBV7-2 and TRBJ1-2, the complete variable domain reads GAGVSQSPSNKVTEKGKDVELRCDPISGHTALYWYRQSLGQGLEFLIYFQGNSAPDKSGLPSDRFSAERTGGSVSTLTIQRTQQEDSAVYLCASSLDGRGYTFGSGTRLTVV.

The chain combines TRBV5-1 with TRBJ2-3; 8 bases agree with TRBD1. Trimming removed 4 bases from V and 6 bases from J; junction bases left unmatched: 4. Germline loops: CDR1 SGHRS, CDR2 YFSETQ. The CDR3 runs to 13 residues. In nucleotides, the CDR3 is TGCGCCAGCAGCCACAGGGGGTTCGATACGCAGTATTTT. This encodes CASSHRGFDTQYF.

The chain recombines TRBV6-6 with TRBJ2-2, with D possibly TRBD2 on 5 matching bases. The V gene's germline CDR1 is MNHNY and CDR2 SVGAGI (reference sequence). Between the trimmed V and J ends, which lost 7 bases and 5 bases, there was a span of 11 bases. CDR3 length: 13 amino acids. CDR3 sequence: CASISPGTGELFF. The DNA for the CDR3 is TGTGCCAGCATCTCTCCGGGGACCGGGGAGCTGTTTTTT.

The CDR3 bases are TGTGCCAGCACCAGGAGGACCGCTAACTATGGCTACACCTTC. Its translation is CASTRRTANYGYTF. The V and J genes are TRBV6-2 or TRBV6-3 and TRBJ1-2; D is ambiguous. CDR1 MNHEY and CDR2 SVGEGT come from the germline V gene. This CDR3 is built from 14 residues. V was clipped by 7 bases and J by 0 bases, with 12 bases between them.